These 6 T cell receptor beta chains were all obtained from the same sample, sequenced in a study of blood T cell repertoires in COVID-19. Only in-frame clones appear in the TCRdb table, and some are missing; sequencing was by immunoSEQ multiplex PCR. The sample has 110,000 or so clones; 80% to 90% are singletons. Sequencing input: peripheral blood. These receptors came from a man aged 70-80 years with active or convalescent COVID-19.

The chain employs TRBV19 and TRBJ2-3; 10 bases line up with TRBD1. The CDR3 totals 16 residues. Per germline, CDR1 LNHDA and CDR2 SQIVND (reference sequence). Trimming took 6 bases from V and 5 from J; bases not matched to a gene: 11. The CDR3: CASRRGQGVGQDTQYF. The CDR3 nucleotides are TGTGCCAGTAGGCGCGGACAGGGGGTGGGACAAGATACGCAGTATTTT. Based on the CDR3 plus reference TRBV19 and TRBJ2-3, the full variable domain is DGGITQSPKYLFRKEGQNVTLSCEQNLNHDAMYWYRQDPGQGLRLIYYSQIVNDFQKGDIAEGYSVSREKKESFPLTVTSAQKNPTAFYLCASRRGQGVGQDTQYFGPGTRLTVL.

The chain carries TRBV9 and TRBJ2-5; 8 bases fit TRBD2. Trimming at V came to 6 bases and at J to 0 bases, leaving 7 bases not matched to a gene. Germline lookup yields CDR1 SGDLS and CDR2 YYNGEE. The CDR3 consists of 15 residues. DNA of the CDR3: TGTGCCAGCACCACTGGCGGGGGGAACCAAGAGACCCAGTACTTC. Its protein product is CASTTGGGNQETQYF.

The V call is TRBV30, the J call TRBJ2-6, with D perhaps TRBD1 (5 bases). Per germline, CDR1 GTSNPN and CDR2 SVGIG (reference sequence). The CDR3 has 16 amino acids. Deletions cut 0 bases from V and 4 bases from J, with 13 bases between. CDR3: CAWSVQAKAGANVLTF. The CDR3, as DNA: TGTGCCTGGAGTGTACAGGCCAAAGCCGGGGCCAACGTCCTGACTTTC. The variable domain in full, with the rest retrieved from reference TRBV30 and TRBJ2-6, is SQTIHQWPATLVQPVGSPLSLECTVEGTSNPNLYWYRQAAGRGLQLLFYSVGIGQISSEVPQNLSASRPQDRQFILSSKKLLLSDSGFYLCAWSVQAKAGANVLTFGAGSRLTVL.

Regarding this clone: The germline gene is not matched at one end of the junction; a read error may be the cause. The rearrangement uses TRBV18 and TRBJ2-1, with 9 nucleotides matching TRBD1. CDR1 is KGHSH and CDR2 is LQKENI in the germline V gene. CDR3 length equals 15 residues. The CDR3 reads CASAPGQGAYNEQFF. The DNA of the CDR3 is TGTGCCAGCGCACCGGGACAGGGAGCCTACAATGAGCAGTTCTTC.

The J gene is TRBJ1-5, the V gene TRBV9; 8 bases line up with TRBD1. Losses at the gene ends were 3 bases for V and 3 bases for J; bases not matched to a gene: 5. Germline CDR1 and CDR2: SGDLS and YYNGEE. CDR3 size: 15 residues. The CDR3 region has the DNA TGTGCCAGCAGCGGGACAGGGAACTCCAATCAGCCCCAGCATTTT. Its protein is CASSGTGNSNQPQHF.

This chain connects TRBV5-1 to TRBJ2-7; TRBD2 matches at 7 bases. V lost 4 bases, J lost 3 bases, and 10 bases stayed unmatched. The CDR3 sequence is 15 residues long. CDR1 and CDR2 from the germline V gene are SGHRS and YFSETQ. The CDR3 reads CASSIGHGGIYEQYF. Here the CDR3 DNA reads TGCGCCAGCAGCATTGGCCACGGGGGGATCTACGAGCAGTACTTC.